The 20 T cell receptor beta chains presented below share a single source sample, sequenced in a study of neurological immune-mediated disorders. TCRdb re-analysed the 5' RACE reads in MiXCR, keeping a single row per CDR3 protein. The sample lists approximately 53,000 distinct CDR3 sequences, about 9.1% occurring once. Time point given: longitudinal time-point 1 (baseline). Sequenced input: PBMCs. These receptor sequences come from a middle-aged woman in good health.

This clonotype was recorded many times. The genes are TRBV20-1 and TRBJ1-1; 8 nucleotides align to TRBD1. This CDR3 has 14 residues. The germline CDR1 and CDR2 sequences are DFQATT and SNEGSKA (reference sequence). Trimming took 2 bases from V and 7 from J; bases not matched to a gene: 9. The CDR3 protein is CSARSGRGLDEAFF. The CDR3 DNA follows: TGCAGTGCTAGATCGGGCAGGGGGCTGGATGAAGCTTTCTTT.

Ten or more counts support this clonotype. The rearrangement uses TRBV27 and TRBJ1-1, with a weak D call TRBD1 (6 bases). V was pared by 2 bases and J by 4 bases, with 11 bases between. The CDR3 runs 14 residues. Germline lookup yields CDR1 MNHEY and CDR2 SMNVEV (reference sequence). The CDR3 sequence: CASSLAGAGTEAFF. Written as DNA, the CDR3 is TGTGCCAGCAGTTTAGCAGGGGCTGGCACTGAAGCTTTCTTT.

This clonotype was observed many times. The chain carries TRBV9 and TRBJ2-2; 7 nucleotides line up with TRBD2. The germline gives CDR1 SGDLS, CDR2 YYNGEE. This CDR3 is 14 amino acids long. Trimming removed 3 bases from V and 1 base from J; junction bases left unmatched: 0. CDR3 coding DNA: TGTGCCAGCAGCGGGACTAGGAACACCGGGGAGCTGTTTTTT. Its protein product is CASSGTRNTGELFF.

This clonotype was observed at least ten times. This chain links TRBV29-1 with TRBJ2-7, with D perhaps matching TRBD2 (6 bases). This CDR3 contains 13 residues. Germline CDR1 and CDR2: SQVTM and ANQGSEA. V was cut by 4 bases and J by 2 bases, with 12 bases left in between. The CDR3 sequence is CSVGGVVAYEQYF. The CDR3 DNA is TGCAGCGTTGGGGGGGTGGTTGCCTACGAGCAGTACTTC.

This clonotype was counted many times. The V and J genes are TRBV14 and TRBJ2-1, with 7 bases matching TRBD2. This CDR3 has 16 residues. J was trimmed by 7 bases and V by 0 bases; bases with no gene match: 9. From germline, CDR1 is SGHDN and CDR2 FVKESK. CDR3 coding DNA: TGTGCCAGCAGCCAAGATAGGGGCGGGAGCAGGAATGAGCAGTTCTTC. Translation: CASSQDRGGSRNEQFF.

This clonotype was seen repeatedly, ten times or more. The CDR3 region has the DNA TGTGCCAGCAGCCGAGGGACTAGCGGGGGGGCCCAAGAGACCCAGTACTTC. Translating it yields CASSRGTSGGAQETQYF. The V call is TRBV4-2, the J call TRBJ2-5; 16 bases line up with TRBD2. The CDR3 has 17 residues. V was pared by 4 bases and J by 1 base, with 3 bases of the junction left unmatched. From germline, CDR1 is LGHNA and CDR2 YNFKEQ.

This clonotype was recorded once. This sequence joins TRBV5-1 and TRBJ1-1; possible D gene TRBD1, 5 bases. CDR3 length: 15 amino acids. Looked up from germline, CDR1 is SGHRS and CDR2 is YFSETQ. The V and J ends lost 0 bases and 0 bases respectively, with 9 bases between them. CDR3 in amino acids: CASSLGAGMNTEAFF. The DNA of the CDR3 is TGCGCCAGCAGCTTGGGGGCAGGGATGAACACTGAAGCTTTCTTT.

Many counts were recorded for this clonotype. This rearrangement joins TRBV12-3 or TRBV12-4 to TRBJ1-2; TRBD1 agrees at 11 bases. This CDR3 region has 15 residues. The V and J ends lost 6 bases and 4 bases, in that order; junction bases with no gene match: 7. The CDR3 is CASSTGQGAFYGYTF. For the CDR3, the DNA is TGTGCCAGCAGCACAGGACAGGGGGCTTTCTATGGCTACACCTTC.

The table lists this clonotype with many counts. This chain uses TRBV12-3 or TRBV12-4 with TRBJ2-7; D might be TRBD1 (5 bases). V lost 7 bases and J lost 3, with 16 bases in between. The CDR3 is 14 residues long. In DNA form, the CDR3 reads TGTGCCAGCACCCCAGGGATTCCTGGCTACGAGCAGTACTTC. It specifies CASTPGIPGYEQYF.

Many counts were recorded for this clonotype. A junction boundary mismatches the germline segment, possibly from a read error. The V gene is TRBV25-1, the J gene TRBJ2-7; either TRBD1 or TRBD2 may fit D (6 bases each). Per the germline V gene, CDR1 is MGHDK and CDR2 is SYGVNS. The CDR3 spans 14 residues. In DNA, the CDR3 is TGTGCCAGCAGTGAACCCGGGGGCTCCCACGAGCAGTACTTC. This gives the protein CASSEPGGSHEQYF.

This clonotype was observed many times. The rearrangement joins TRBV25-1 to TRBJ2-1, with TRBD2 as a possible D gene (7 bases). Germline values: CDR1 MGHDK, CDR2 SYGVNS. The CDR3 consists of 17 residues. CDR3 in DNA: TGTGCAGACCTGAGGGGGGGGGGTTTACTCTCCTACAATGAGCAGTTCTTC. Its protein product is CADLRGGGLLSYNEQFF.

This clonotype came up many times. The V call is TRBV5-5, the J call TRBJ2-1, with 7 positions matching TRBD2. Germline-derived CDR1 and CDR2 are SGHKS and YYEKEE (reference sequence). The CDR3 is 15 amino acids. Unmatched junction bases numbered 6, after V lost 4 bases and J lost 2 bases. The CDR3 nucleotides read TGTGCCAGCAGCCCGCGGGAGAAGACCTACAATGAGCAGTTCTTC. Its translation: CASSPREKTYNEQFF.

A remark on this clonotype: Just one base apart from a much larger clone, this may be a read error. The V gene is TRBV12-3 or TRBV12-4, the J gene TRBJ2-5; D is unresolved. Trimming removed 6 bases from V and 1 base from J, with 12 bases in between. This CDR3 has 14 residues. The CDR3 coding sequence is TGTGCCAGCAGGGCGGTACAGAGCCAAGAGACCCAGTACTTC. It specifies CASRAVQSQETQYF.

The sample holds many counts of this clonotype. The chain employs TRBV5-1 and TRBJ1-6, with no clear D. Looked up from germline, CDR1 is SGHRS and CDR2 is YFSETQ. This CDR3 is 16 amino acids long. V lost 0 bases and J lost 7, with 14 bases in between. CDR3 region: CASSLDGHLGNSPLHF. CDR3 bases: TGCGCCAGCAGCTTGGACGGCCACCTTGGGAATTCACCCCTCCACTTT.

In the case of this clonotype: The junction shows a germline mismatch at one end, possibly a read error. The chain combines TRBV4-3 with TRBJ2-5, with a weak D call TRBD2 (6 bases). Germline CDR1 and CDR2: LGHNA and YSLEER. The CDR3 totals 15 residues. The CDR3 region has the DNA TGCGCCCGCAGCCAAGGGCGGGGCTTCCAAGAGACCCAGTACTTC. Amino acid sequence: CARSQGRGFQETQYF.

This clonotype was seen many times. V and J are TRBV5-5 and TRBJ1-6, with TRBD1 matching 9 bases. The V gene's germline CDR1 is SGHKS and CDR2 YYEKEE (reference sequence). This CDR3 comprises 19 residues. J gave up 5 bases and V 2 bases, and 14 bases lay outside the gene matches. The CDR3 loop reads CASSFAVLTGGSDNSPLHF. The CDR3 DNA follows: TGTGCCAGCAGCTTCGCGGTACTTACAGGGGGCTCTGATAATTCACCCCTCCACTTT.

In its sample, this clonotype was seen many times. This sequence joins TRBV2 and TRBJ2-7; 9 bases are a match to TRBD1. The CDR3 covers 14 residues. The V segment lost 8 bases and the J segment 3 bases; nucleotides outside the gene matches: 8. Germline CDR1 reads SNHLY; CDR2 reads FYNNEI. CDR3 amino acids: CASSLDRGLYEQYF. Here the CDR3 DNA reads TGTGCCAGCTCCTTGGACAGGGGTCTCTACGAGCAGTACTTC.

This clonotype was counted ten times or more. The genes are TRBV20-1 and TRBJ2-1; 9 positions agree with TRBD2. V lost 2 bases and J lost 7; bases outside the gene matches: 9. Germline V CDR1 and CDR2: DFQATT, SNEGSKA (reference sequence). The CDR3 covers 15 residues. DNA of the CDR3: TGCAGTGCTAGAAATAGCGGGAGCGAAAGTAATGAGCAGTTCTTC. Amino acids: CSARNSGSESNEQFF.

This clonotype has a count of ten or more. The chain employs TRBV7-9 and TRBJ1-6; D not certain. The germline gives CDR1 SEHNR, CDR2 FQNEAQ (reference sequence). Trimming pared 0 bases from V and 8 bases from J, leaving 5 bases between. This CDR3 contains 13 residues. CDR3 coding DNA: TGTGCCAGCAGCTTAGCGGACTATTCACCCCTCCACTTT. Translated, it gives CASSLADYSPLHF.

This clonotype was seen at least ten times. The chain has TRBV29-1 and TRBJ2-7; D is uncertain. The CDR3 spans 11 residues. Germline V gene sequence: CDR1 SQVTM, CDR2 ANQGSEA. Deletions cut 1 base from V and 6 bases from J, with 7 bases between. The CDR3 loop reads CSVEGPVEQYF. The DNA for the CDR3 is TGCAGCGTTGAAGGTCCAGTCGAGCAGTACTTC.